Sequencing of this TCR beta chain was carried out in a study of CD8 T cells in Susac syndrome. Findings of the study overall: CD4+ repertoires of Susac syndrome patients lacked detectable clonal expansion.

Trimming pared 6 bases from V and 3 bases from J, leaving 9 bases between. The germline gives CDR1 DFQATT, CDR2 SNEGSKA (reference sequence). CDR3 length equals 11 residues. A few counts support this clonotype. Its specificity is unknown. Sequencing targeted TCR beta in T cells from blood (CD8+ and CD4+). Negative isolation yielded CD4+ and CD8+ T cells, and FACS enriched TEMRA cells. RNA amounts of about 0.5 to 1 ug underwent reverse transcription with random hexamers. An immunoSEQ multiplex PCR amplified TCR beta CDR3 over 54 Vbeta and 13 Jbeta. TCRdb itself ran the immunoSEQ multiplex PCR reads through MiXCR, one entry per CDR3 protein. The profile shows some 200,000 distinct CDR3 sequences, 90% to 95% of them singletons.

Input material: CD4+ T cells from PBMCs. The clonotype originates from a human donor with Susac syndrome. This chain connects TRBV20-1 to TRBJ2-7; D not resolved. CDR3 DNA: TGCAGTGCCCCCCTGTTCTACGAGCAGTACTTC. Amino acids: CSAPLFYEQYF.